The following is a T cell receptor (beta chain) sequence with its context. These data are taken from a study of cytomegalovirus exposure and HLA in healthy donors. At the level of the study: Membership in the Caucasian-associated ancestry cluster was found for 65% to 85% of approximately 430 genotyped donors.

The CDR3 extends over 12 amino acids. CDR1 and CDR2 from the germline V gene are MNHNS and SASEGT. The V and J ends lost 4 bases and 5 bases respectively, with 8 bases between them. The PCR made use of 60 Vbeta and 13 Jbeta primers. Assay used: immunoSEQ multiplex PCR; TCRdb lists only in-frame clones, some missing. The data contain approximately 150,000 clones, roughly 74% of them singletons. The sequenced sample consisted of PBMCs. The gene calls are TRBV6-1 and TRBJ1-2, with D uncertain. The sequence was collected from a male donor in good health and CMV-seronegative. CDR3 residues: CASSAEYYGYTF. CDR3 nucleotide sequence: TGTGCCAGCAGTGCGGAGTATTATGGCTACACCTTC.